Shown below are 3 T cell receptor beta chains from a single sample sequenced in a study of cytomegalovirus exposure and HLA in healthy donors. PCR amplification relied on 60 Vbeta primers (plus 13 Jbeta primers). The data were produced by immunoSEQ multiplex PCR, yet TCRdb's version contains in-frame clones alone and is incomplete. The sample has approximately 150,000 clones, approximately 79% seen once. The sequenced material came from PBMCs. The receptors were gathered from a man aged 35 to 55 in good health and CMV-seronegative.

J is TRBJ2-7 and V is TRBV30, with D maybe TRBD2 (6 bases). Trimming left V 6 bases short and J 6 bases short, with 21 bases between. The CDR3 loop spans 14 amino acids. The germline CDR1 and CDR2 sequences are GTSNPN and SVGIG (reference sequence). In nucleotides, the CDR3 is TGTGCCTGCCCTCGAGAGGAGGGTTTCCCCGAGCAGTACTTC. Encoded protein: CACPREEGFPEQYF. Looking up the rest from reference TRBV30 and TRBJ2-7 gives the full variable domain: SQTIHQWPATLVQPVGSPLSLECTVEGTSNPNLYWYRQAAGRGLQLLFYSVGIGQISSEVPQNLSASRPQDRQFILSSKKLLLSDSGFYLCACPREEGFPEQYFGPGTRLTVT.

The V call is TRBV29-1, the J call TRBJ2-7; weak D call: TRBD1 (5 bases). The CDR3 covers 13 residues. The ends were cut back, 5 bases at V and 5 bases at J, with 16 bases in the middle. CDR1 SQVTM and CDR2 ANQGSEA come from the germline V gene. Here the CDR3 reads CSVSRAGFNEQYF. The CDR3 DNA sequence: TGCAGCGTTTCAAGGGCAGGGTTTAACGAGCAGTACTTC.

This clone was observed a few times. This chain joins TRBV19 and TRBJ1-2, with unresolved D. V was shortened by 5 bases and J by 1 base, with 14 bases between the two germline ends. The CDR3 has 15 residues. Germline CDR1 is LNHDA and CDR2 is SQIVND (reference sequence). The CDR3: CASSPTLGDNYGYTF. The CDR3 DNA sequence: TGTGCCAGTAGTCCCACTCTGGGAGATAACTATGGCTACACCTTC.